This TCR beta chain is drawn from a study of blood T cell repertoires in COVID-19. Study context: Nucleic acid was either cDNA or gDNA, and it came from T cells, B-cell-depleted T cells, or PBMCs.

The sample holds one count of this clone. The CDR3 has 15 amino acids. V shed 3 bases and J 8 bases; nucleotides not matched to a gene: 10. Looked up from germline, CDR1 is SNHLY and CDR2 is FYNNEI. Participants were aged 18 to 89 years from approximately 24 US areas. As handled by the study authors: How many nucleated cells were present was estimated from reference gene primer amplification. Sequencing was performed with immunoSEQ multiplex PCR; in TCRdb, only in-frame clones are kept and a portion is missing. V and J calls and clone size are given by that table; D and trimming were obtained from the DNA. The data contain approximately 290,000 clones, 85% to 90% of them singletons.

This chain links TRBV2 with TRBJ2-1; 7 nucleotides line up with TRBD1. The sample was PBMCs or T cells enriched from blood (not recorded which). The clonotype originates from a woman in her late teens or twenties with acute COVID-19. Here the CDR3 reads CASSDTPQGSYEQFF. In nucleotides, the CDR3 is TGTGCCAGCAGTGATACCCCACAGGGGAGCTATGAGCAGTTCTTC. Together with reference TRBV2 and TRBJ2-1, the CDR3 gives the full variable domain: EPEVTQTPSHQVTQMGQEVILRCVPISNHLYFYWYRQILGQKVEFLVSFYNNEISEKSEIFDDQFSVERPDGSNFTLKIRSTKLEDSAMYFCASSDTPQGSYEQFFGPGTRLTVL.